This TCR beta chain stems from a study of blood T cell repertoires in COVID-19. Study-level information: Sites in the United States, Italy and Spain provided acute and convalescent COVID-19 samples. From T cells, B-cell-depleted T cells, or PBMCs came the material, which was cDNA or gDNA.

Losses at the gene ends were 1 base for V and 4 bases for J; bases not matched to a gene: 3. Germline CDR1 and CDR2: MNHNS and SASEGT. CDR3 length: 14 amino acids. In the authors' workflow: Amplifying reference gene primers gave estimates of nucleated cell counts. The table came from immunoSEQ multiplex PCR; TCRdb's copy has only in-frame clones and leaves some out. D and trimming were read from the DNA, whereas the V and J calls and clone size are those reported in that table. The table has around 150,000 clones, roughly 80% seen once. The TCR sequence derives from a man aged 65 to 79 with acute or convalescent COVID-19. The chain is built from TRBV6-1 and TRBJ2-5; 7 bases fit TRBD2. What was sequenced was peripheral blood. The CDR3 nucleotides are TGTGCCAGCAGTGAAGGTTGGGGGGGAGAGACCCAGTACTTC. Protein sequence: CASSEGWGGETQYF.